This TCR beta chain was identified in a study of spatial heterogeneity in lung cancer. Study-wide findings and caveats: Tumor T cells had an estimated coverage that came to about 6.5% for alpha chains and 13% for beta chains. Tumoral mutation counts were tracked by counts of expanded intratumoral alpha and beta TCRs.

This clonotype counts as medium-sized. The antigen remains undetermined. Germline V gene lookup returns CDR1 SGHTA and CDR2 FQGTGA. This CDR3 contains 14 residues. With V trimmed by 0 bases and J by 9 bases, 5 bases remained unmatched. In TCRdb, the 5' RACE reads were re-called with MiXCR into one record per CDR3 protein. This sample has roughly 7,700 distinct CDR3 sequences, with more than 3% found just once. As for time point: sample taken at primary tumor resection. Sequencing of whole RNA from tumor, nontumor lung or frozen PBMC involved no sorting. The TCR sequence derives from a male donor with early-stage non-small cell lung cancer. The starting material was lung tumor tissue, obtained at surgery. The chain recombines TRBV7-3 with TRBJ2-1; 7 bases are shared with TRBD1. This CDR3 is CASSLTVAGGEQFF. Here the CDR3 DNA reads TGTGCCAGCAGCTTAACGGTAGCAGGGGGTGAGCAGTTCTTC.